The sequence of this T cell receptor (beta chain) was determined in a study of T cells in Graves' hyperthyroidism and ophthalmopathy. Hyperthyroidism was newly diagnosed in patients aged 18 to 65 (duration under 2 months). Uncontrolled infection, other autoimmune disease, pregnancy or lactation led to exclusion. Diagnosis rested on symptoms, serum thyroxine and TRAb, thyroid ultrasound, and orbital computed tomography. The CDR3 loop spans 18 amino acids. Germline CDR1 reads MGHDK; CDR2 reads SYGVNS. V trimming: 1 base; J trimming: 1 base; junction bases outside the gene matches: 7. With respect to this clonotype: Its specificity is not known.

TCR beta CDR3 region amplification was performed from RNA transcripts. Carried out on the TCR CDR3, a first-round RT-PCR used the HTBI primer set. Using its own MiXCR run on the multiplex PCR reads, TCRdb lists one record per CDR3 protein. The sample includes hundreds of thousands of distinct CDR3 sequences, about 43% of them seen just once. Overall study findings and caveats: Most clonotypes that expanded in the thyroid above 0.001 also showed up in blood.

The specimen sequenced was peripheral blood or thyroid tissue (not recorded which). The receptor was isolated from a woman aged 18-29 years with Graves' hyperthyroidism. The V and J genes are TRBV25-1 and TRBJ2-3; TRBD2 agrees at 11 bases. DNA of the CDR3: TGTGCCAGCAGTGAATTTTTAGCGGGAGGGTCAGGCACAGATACGCAGTATTTT. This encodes CASSEFLAGGSGTDTQYF.